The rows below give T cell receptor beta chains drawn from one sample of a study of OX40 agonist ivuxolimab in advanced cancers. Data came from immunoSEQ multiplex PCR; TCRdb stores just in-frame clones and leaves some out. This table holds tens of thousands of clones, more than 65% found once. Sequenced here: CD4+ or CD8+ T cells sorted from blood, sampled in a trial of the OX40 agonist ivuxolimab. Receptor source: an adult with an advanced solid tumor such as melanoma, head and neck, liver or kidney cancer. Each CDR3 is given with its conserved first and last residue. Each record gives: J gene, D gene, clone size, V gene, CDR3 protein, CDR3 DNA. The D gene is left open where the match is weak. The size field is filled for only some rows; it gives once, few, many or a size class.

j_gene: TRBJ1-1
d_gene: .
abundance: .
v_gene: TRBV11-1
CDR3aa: CASKTPGTEAFF
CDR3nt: TGTGCCAGCAAAACCCCCGGGACTGAAGCTTTCTTT

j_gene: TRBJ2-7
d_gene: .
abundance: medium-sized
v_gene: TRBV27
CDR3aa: CASRPGGLPYEQYF
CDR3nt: TGTGCCAGCAGACCGGGGGGCCTCCCCTACGAGCAGTACTTC

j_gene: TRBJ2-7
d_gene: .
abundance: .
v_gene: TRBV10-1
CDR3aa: CASSESNYSTSYEQYF
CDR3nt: TGCGCCAGCAGTGAGTCGAATTATTCGACCTCCTACGAGCAGTACTTC

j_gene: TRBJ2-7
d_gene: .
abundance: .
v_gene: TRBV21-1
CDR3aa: CASSTWTRVKREQYF
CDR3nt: TGTGCCAGCAGCACCTGGACTAGAGTGAAGCGGGAGCAGTACTTC

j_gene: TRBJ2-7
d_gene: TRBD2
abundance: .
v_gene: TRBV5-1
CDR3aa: CASRLLRGVEEQYF
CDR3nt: TGCGCCAGCCGCCTGCTGCGGGGGGTGGAAGAGCAGTACTTC

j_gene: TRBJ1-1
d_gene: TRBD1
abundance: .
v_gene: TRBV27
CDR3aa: CASSLSGGGNTEAFF
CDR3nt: TGTGCCAGCAGTTTATCGGGAGGGGGCAACACTGAAGCTTTCTTT

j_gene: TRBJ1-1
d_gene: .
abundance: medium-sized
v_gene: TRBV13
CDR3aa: CASSLTGSLMNTEAFF
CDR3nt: TGTGCCAGCAGCTTAACCGGATCTCTCATGAACACTGAAGCTTTCTTT

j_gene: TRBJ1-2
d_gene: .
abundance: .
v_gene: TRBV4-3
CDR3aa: CASSARTANYGYTF
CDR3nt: TGCGCCAGCAGCGCCCGGACAGCTAACTATGGCTACACCTTC

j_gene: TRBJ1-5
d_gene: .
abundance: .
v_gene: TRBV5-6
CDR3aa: CASSLGNQPQHF
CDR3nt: TGTGCCAGCAGCTTAGGAAATCAGCCCCAGCATTTT

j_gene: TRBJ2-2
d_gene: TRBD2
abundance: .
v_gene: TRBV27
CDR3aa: CASSWGGTGELFF
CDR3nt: TGTGCCAGCAGTTGGGGGGGCACCGGGGAGCTGTTTTTT

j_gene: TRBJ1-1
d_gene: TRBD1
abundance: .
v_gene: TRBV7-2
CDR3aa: CASSQDLGQGTEAFF
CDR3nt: TGCGCCAGCAGCCAAGATCTAGGACAGGGGACTGAAGCTTTCTTT

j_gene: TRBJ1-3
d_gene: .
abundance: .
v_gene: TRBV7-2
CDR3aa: CASSRRRDSGNTIYF
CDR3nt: TGTGCCAGCAGCCGCAGACGGGACTCTGGAAACACCATATATTTT

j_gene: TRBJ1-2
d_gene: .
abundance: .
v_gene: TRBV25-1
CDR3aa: CASSGSYGYTF
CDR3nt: TGTGCCAGCAGTGGCAGCTATGGCTACACCTTC

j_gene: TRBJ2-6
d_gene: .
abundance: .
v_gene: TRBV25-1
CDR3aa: CASRTNEGTGANVLTF
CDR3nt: TGTGCCAGCAGGACCAATGAAGGGACTGGGGCCAACGTCCTGACTTTC

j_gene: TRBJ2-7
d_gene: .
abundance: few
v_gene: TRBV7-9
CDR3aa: CASSLAKVRQDPSYEQYF
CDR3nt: TGTGCCAGCAGCTTAGCGAAGGTAAGGCAGGATCCCTCCTACGAGCAGTACTTC

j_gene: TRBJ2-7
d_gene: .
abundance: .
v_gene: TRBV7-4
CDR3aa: CASSLGAYEQYF
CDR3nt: TGTGCCAGCAGCTTGGGGGCCTACGAGCAGTACTTC

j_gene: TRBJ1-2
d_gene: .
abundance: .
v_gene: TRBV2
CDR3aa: CASRRAWMANYGYTF
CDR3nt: TGTGCCAGCAGGCGGGCGTGGATGGCTAACTATGGCTACACCTTC

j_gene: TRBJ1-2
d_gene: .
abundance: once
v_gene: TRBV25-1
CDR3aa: CASSEIRYGYTF
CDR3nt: TGTGCCAGCAGTGAAATTCGCTATGGCTACACCTTC

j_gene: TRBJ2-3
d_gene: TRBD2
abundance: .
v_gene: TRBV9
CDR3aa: CASSVTAGASTDTQYF
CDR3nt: TGTGCCAGCAGCGTAACAGCGGGGGCTAGCACAGATACGCAGTATTTT

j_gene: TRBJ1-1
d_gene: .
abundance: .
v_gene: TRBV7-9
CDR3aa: CASSLRATWTFF
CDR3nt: TGTGCCAGCAGCTTACGGGCCACCTGGACTTTCTTT

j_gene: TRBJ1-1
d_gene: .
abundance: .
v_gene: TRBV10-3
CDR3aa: CAIRDIRTFTEAFF
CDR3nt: TGTGCCATCAGGGACATACGAACTTTCACTGAAGCTTTCTTT

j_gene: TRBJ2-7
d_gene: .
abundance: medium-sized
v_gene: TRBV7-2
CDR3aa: CASSYSRWGSYEQYF
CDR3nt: TGTGCCAGCAGCTACTCCCGGTGGGGGTCCTACGAGCAGTACTTC

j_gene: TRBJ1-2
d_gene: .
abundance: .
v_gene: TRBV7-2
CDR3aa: CASSPPQGDFYGYTF
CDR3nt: TGTGCCAGCAGCCCCCCACAGGGAGATTTCTATGGCTACACCTTC

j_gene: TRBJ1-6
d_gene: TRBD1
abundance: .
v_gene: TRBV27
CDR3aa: CASSFTGQGGSPLHF
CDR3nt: TGTGCCAGCAGTTTTACCGGACAGGGTGGCTCACCCCTCCACTTT

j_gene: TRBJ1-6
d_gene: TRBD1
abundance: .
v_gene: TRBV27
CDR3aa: CASSSQGANSSLHF
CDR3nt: TGTGCCAGCTCATCACAGGGGGCAAATTCATCCCTCCACTTT

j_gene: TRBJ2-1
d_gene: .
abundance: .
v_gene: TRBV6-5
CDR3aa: CASSAKFNEQFF
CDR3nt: TGTGCCAGCAGTGCAAAATTCAATGAGCAGTTCTTC

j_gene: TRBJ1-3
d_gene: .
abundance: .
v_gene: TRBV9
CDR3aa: CASSVGSGSGNTIYF
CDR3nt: TGTGCCAGCAGCGTAGGGTCAGGGTCTGGAAACACCATATATTTT

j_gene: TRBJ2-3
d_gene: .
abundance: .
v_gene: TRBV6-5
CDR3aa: CASSYSSGTDTQYF
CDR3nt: TGTGCCAGCAGTTACTCGAGCGGGACAGATACGCAGTATTTT

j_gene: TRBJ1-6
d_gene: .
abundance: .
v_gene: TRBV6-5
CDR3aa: CASSYSGATSPLHF
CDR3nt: TGTGCCAGCAGTTACTCGGGGGCCACTTCACCCCTCCACTTT

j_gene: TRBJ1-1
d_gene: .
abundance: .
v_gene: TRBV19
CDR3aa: CASSIRDAWDTSF
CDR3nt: TGTGCCAGTAGTATTCGGGACGCCTGGGACACGAGCTTT

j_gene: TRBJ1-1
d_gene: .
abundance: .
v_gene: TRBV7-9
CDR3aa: CASSLRQENTEAFF
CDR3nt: TGTGCCAGCAGCTTACGACAGGAGAACACTGAAGCTTTCTTT

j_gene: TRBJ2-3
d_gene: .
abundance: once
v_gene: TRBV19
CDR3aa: CASSIGTRTSTDTQYF
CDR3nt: TGTGCCAGTAGTATCGGGACACGGACTAGCACAGATACGCAGTATTTT

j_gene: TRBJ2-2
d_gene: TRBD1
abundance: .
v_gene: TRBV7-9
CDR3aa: CASSRGTGHTGELFF
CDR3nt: TGTGCCAGCAGCCGCGGGACAGGACACACCGGGGAGCTGTTTTTT

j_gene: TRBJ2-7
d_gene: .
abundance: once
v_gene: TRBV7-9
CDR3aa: CASSPPHKNPYEQYF
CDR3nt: TGTGCCAGCAGCCCCCCTCACAAGAATCCCTACGAGCAGTACTTC

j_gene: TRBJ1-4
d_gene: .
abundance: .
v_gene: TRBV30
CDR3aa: CAWSVLREKLFF
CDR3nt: TGTGCCTGGAGTGTATTGCGGGAAAAACTGTTTTTT

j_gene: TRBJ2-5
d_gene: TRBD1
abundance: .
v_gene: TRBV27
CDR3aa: CASSYQGAYQETQYF
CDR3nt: TGTGCCAGCAGTTACCAGGGGGCCTACCAAGAGACCCAGTACTTC

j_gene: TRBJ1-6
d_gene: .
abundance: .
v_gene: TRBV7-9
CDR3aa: CASSLADSPLHF
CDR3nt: TGTGCCAGCAGCTTAGCGGATTCACCCCTCCACTTT

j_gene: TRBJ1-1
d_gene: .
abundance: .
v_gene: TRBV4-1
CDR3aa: CASSQVLKGTTEAFF
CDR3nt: TGCGCCAGCAGCCAAGTCTTGAAGGGAACCACTGAAGCTTTCTTT

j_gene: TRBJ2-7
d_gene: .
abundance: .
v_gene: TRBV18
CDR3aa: CASSPRQGWLEQYF
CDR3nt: TGTGCCAGCTCACCAAGGCAGGGTTGGTTAGAGCAGTACTTC

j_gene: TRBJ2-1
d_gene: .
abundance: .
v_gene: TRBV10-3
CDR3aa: CAIRPGRTVDEQFF
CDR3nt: TGTGCCATCAGACCGGGACGGACGGTCGATGAGCAGTTCTTC

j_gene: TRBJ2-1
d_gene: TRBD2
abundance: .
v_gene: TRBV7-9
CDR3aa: CASSSFRTSGDNEQFF
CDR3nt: TGTGCCAGCAGCTCCTTCAGGACTAGCGGTGACAATGAGCAGTTCTTC

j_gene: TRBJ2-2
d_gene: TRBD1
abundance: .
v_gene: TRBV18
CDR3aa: CASSPRDRLYGGELFF
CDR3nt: TGTGCCAGCTCACCACGGGACAGGTTGTATGGCGGGGAGCTGTTTTTT